This section outlines one T cell receptor (beta chain) sequence together with its context. The antigen is undetermined. This sample stems from a study of T cell responses to AZD1222 COVID-19 vaccine. Findings and caveats of the study: Dominant CD4 TCR responses targeted spike regions 160-218 and 743-854. Scientists sampled the repertoires only once the peak T cell response had passed. Within unmutated variant regions lay the reported targets of nearly half of spike-specific TCRs.

Some clones are missing from TCRdb's copy, which holds only in-frame ones; the method was immunoSEQ multiplex PCR. The sample holds about 260,000 clones, approximately 93% seen once. The receptor was isolated from an adult in good health. The sequencing used peripheral blood, collected on day 0 of AZD1222 vaccination.

CDR3 bases: TGTGCCAGCACCGAGAGGGAAGATGGCTACACCTTC. Its translation: CASTEREDGYTF. The rearrangement links TRBV2 to TRBJ1-2, with no clear D. Trimming cost V 7 bases and J 6 bases, with 12 bases left between them. CDR1 is SNHLY, CDR2 FYNNEI, per germline. This CDR3 region has 12 residues.